One sample yielded the 19 T cell receptor beta chains listed below, sequenced in a study of Ad26.COV2.S vaccination and SARS-CoV-2 variants. As for treatment: approximately 18 received Ad26.COV2.S at low or high dose, single or two shots; 5 received placebo; per-sample allocation not given. On day 63 after the first injection, vaccine and placebo recipients gave samples. The repertoire was sequenced with immunoSEQ multiplex PCR; TCRdb's copy has only in-frame clones and lacks some. The sample includes about 480,000 clones, approximately 90% of them seen just once. The sample here was peripheral blood, taken in a trial of Ad26.COV2.S vaccine versus placebo. Receptor source: a person aged 18-60 years who received the Ad26.COV2.S COVID-19 vaccine or a placebo.

Comment on this clone: Other nucleotide sequences from this sample produce the same CDR3. The chain recombines TRBV5-1 with TRBJ2-3; D is uncertain. The length of the CDR3 is 14 residues. Per the germline V gene, CDR1 is SGHRS and CDR2 is YFSETQ. V shed 0 bases and J shed 0 bases, with 5 bases lying between them. The CDR3 is CASSLGLSTDTQYF. CDR3 in DNA: TGCGCCAGCAGCTTGGGACTTAGCACAGATACGCAGTATTTT.

The chain employs TRBV5-6 and TRBJ1-5; no clear D. The germline V and J ends were trimmed by 3 bases and 6 bases, with 16 bases remaining between them. The CDR3 runs 15 residues. Germline CDR1 SGHDT, CDR2 YYEEEE. The CDR3 is CASSYGPREFQPQHF. Written as DNA, the CDR3 is TGTGCCAGCAGCTATGGGCCGAGGGAGTTTCAGCCCCAGCATTTT.

The gene calls are TRBV28 and TRBJ2-1; TRBD1 might be the D (8 bases). Trimming pared 8 bases from V and 8 bases from J, leaving 19 bases between. The germline V gene encodes CDR1 MDHEN and CDR2 SYDVKM. This CDR3 spans 14 amino acids. The CDR3 spells CASLQQGGGDEQFF. CDR3 nucleotides: TGTGCCAGCTTACAACAGGGGGGAGGGGATGAGCAGTTCTTC.

This chain connects TRBV7-3 to TRBJ1-2, with D unclear. The CDR3 is made up of 13 amino acids. Germline V gene sequence: CDR1 SGHTA, CDR2 FQGTGA. Trimming took off 2 bases at V and 9 bases at J, with 13 bases between the two ends. In nucleotides, the CDR3 is TGTGCCAGCAGCTTAGGGGTTGGCGACCGCTACACCTTC. This gives the protein CASSLGVGDRYTF.

The rearrangement links TRBV5-1 to TRBJ2-3; 8 bases map to TRBD2. CDR1 and CDR2 from the germline V gene are SGHRS and YFSETQ. V was clipped by 3 bases and J by 0 bases; unmatched bases: 0. This CDR3 has 14 amino acids. The CDR3 sequence is CASSSSGSTDTQYF. The DNA for the CDR3 is TGCGCCAGCAGCTCTAGCGGGAGCACAGATACGCAGTATTTT.

The chain links TRBV7-9 to TRBJ2-1; no clear D. The CDR3 covers 15 residues. CDR1 is SEHNR and CDR2 is FQNEAQ in the germline V gene (reference sequence). V gave up 3 bases and J gave up 2 bases, with 11 bases separating them. The CDR3 DNA reads TGTGCCAGCAGCTTCTTCTCCGTAACCTACAATGAGCAGTTCTTC. It encodes CASSFFSVTYNEQFF.

This clone was found once. V gene TRBV7-9 combines with J gene TRBJ2-1; a weak D match, TRBD2 (5 bases). Deletions cut 6 bases from V and 6 bases from J, with 18 bases between. The CDR3 spans 15 residues. Germline loops: CDR1 SEHNR, CDR2 FQNEAQ (reference sequence). Here the CDR3 DNA reads TGTGCCAGCAGGCGGACTCCCGCCCTCTGCAATGAGCAGTTCTTC. Protein product: CASRRTPALCNEQFF. Combining the CDR3 with reference TRBV7-9 and TRBJ2-1 gives the whole variable domain DTGVSQNPRHKITKRGQNVTFRCDPISEHNRLYWYRQTLGQGPEFLTYFQNEAQLEKSRLLSDRFSAERPKGSFSTLEIQRTEQGDSAMYLCASRRTPALCNEQFFGPGTRLTVL.

This clone showed up many times. The J gene is TRBJ2-1, the V gene TRBV29-1; D is perhaps TRBD2 (7 bases). Between the trimmed V and J ends, which lost 1 base and 9 bases, there was a span of 10 bases. Germline CDR1 SQVTM, CDR2 ANQGSEA. The CDR3 loop spans 12 amino acids. The CDR3 region is CSVEAGGFEQFF. CDR3 coding DNA: TGCAGCGTTGAAGCGGGGGGCTTTGAGCAGTTCTTC.

This clone was seen more than once but under ten times. The rearrangement uses TRBV5-6 and TRBJ2-7; 9 bases fit TRBD2. CDR1 is SGHDT and CDR2 is YYEEEE in the germline V gene. The CDR3 runs 18 residues. V shed 4 bases and J 1 base; nucleotides not matched to a gene: 15. CDR3 region: CASSVTTTISGSSYEQYF. The DNA for the CDR3 is TGTGCCAGCAGCGTCACCACCACAATTAGCGGGAGTTCCTACGAGCAGTACTTC.

Of note for this clone: In the same sample, other DNA sequences code for this CDR3. The V and J genes are TRBV30 and TRBJ2-3, with D unresolved. Germline assignment: CDR1 GTSNPN and CDR2 SVGIG (reference sequence). Trimming removed 0 bases from V and 5 bases from J, with 3 bases in between. The CDR3 has 11 amino acids. The CDR3 nucleotides are TGTGCCTGGAGTGTTAAAGATACGCAGTATTTT. Amino acids: CAWSVKDTQYF. Variable domain in full (rest from reference TRBV30 and TRBJ2-3): SQTIHQWPATLVQPVGSPLSLECTVEGTSNPNLYWYRQAAGRGLQLLFYSVGIGQISSEVPQNLSASRPQDRQFILSSKKLLLSDSGFYLCAWSVKDTQYFGPGTRLTVL.

V usage is TRBV2 and J usage is TRBJ2-1; TRBD2 matches at 8 bases. V was clipped by 8 bases and J by 2 bases; unmatched bases: 8. Per the germline V gene, CDR1 is SNHLY and CDR2 is FYNNEI. This CDR3 comprises 15 residues. This chain's CDR3 is CASQKGTSTYNEQFF. The CDR3 bases are TGTGCCAGCCAAAAGGGGACTAGTACCTACAATGAGCAGTTCTTC.

This rearrangement joins TRBV6-6 to TRBJ1-1, with TRBD1 as a possible D gene (5 bases). V dropped 5 bases and J dropped 0 bases, with 22 bases sitting between them. This CDR3 contains 18 residues. Germline values: CDR1 MNHNY, CDR2 SVGAGI (reference sequence). CDR3 bases: TGTGCCAGCAGTCAACAAGGTCTGGGGTTGGGGCTGAACACTGAAGCTTTCTTT. The encoded protein is CASSQQGLGLGLNTEAFF.

This CDR3 reads CAITGTNTGELFF. The DNA for the CDR3 is TGTGCCATCACAGGGACGAACACCGGGGAGCTGTTTTTT. The chain links TRBV7-9 to TRBJ2-2; a weak D match, TRBD1 (6 bases). V gave up 10 bases and J gave up 0 bases, with 9 bases separating them. This CDR3 comprises 13 residues. CDR1 is SEHNR, CDR2 FQNEAQ, per germline (reference sequence).

The V call is TRBV28, the J call TRBJ1-3; possible D gene TRBD1, 6 bases. Germline V gene data show CDR1 as MDHEN and CDR2 as SYDVKM. Trimming took 6 bases from V and 4 from J, leaving 13 bases between them. The CDR3 spans 14 residues. The CDR3 loop reads CASRRGGLGNTIYF. Here the CDR3 DNA reads TGTGCCAGCAGACGAGGGGGATTAGGAAACACCATATATTTT.

The sample holds a few counts of this clone. The chain has TRBV28 and TRBJ1-2, with D tentatively TRBD1 (5 bases). The CDR3 loop spans 13 amino acids. Per the germline V gene, CDR1 is MDHEN and CDR2 is SYDVKM. V lost 2 bases, J lost 10 bases, and 14 bases lay in between. The CDR3 nucleotides read TGTGCCAGCAGTTTAGTCCCAGGGTGGGACTACACCTTC. Protein sequence: CASSLVPGWDYTF.

The chain employs TRBV19 and TRBJ2-3; TRBD1 matches 8 bases. CDR3 size: 14 residues. CDR1 LNHDA and CDR2 SQIVND come from the germline V gene (reference sequence). V trimming: 5 bases; J trimming: 5 bases; junction bases outside the gene matches: 6. The CDR3 reads CASSPGQGGDTQYF. CDR3 in DNA: TGTGCCAGTAGTCCTGGACAGGGAGGAGATACGCAGTATTTT.

This clone was observed once. This chain uses TRBV24-1 with TRBJ1-2, with 8 nucleotides matching TRBD1. The germline V gene has CDR1 KGHDR and CDR2 SFDVKD. CDR3 length equals 15 residues. V lost 3 bases and J lost 10; bases outside the gene matches: 12. CDR3 protein: CATSDGGQGSVIYTF. CDR3 DNA: TGTGCCACCAGTGATGGCGGACAGGGTTCAGTGATCTACACCTTC.

This rearrangement joins TRBV4-2 to TRBJ1-3; 7 bases are shared with TRBD1. V shed 4 bases and J 0 bases; nucleotides not matched to a gene: 12. Per germline, CDR1 LGHNA and CDR2 YNFKEQ. This CDR3 contains 18 residues. CDR3 coding DNA: TGTGCCAGCAGCCCCATCCGGACAGGCGACCACTCTGGAAACACCATATATTTT. Its translation: CASSPIRTGDHSGNTIYF.

This chain uses TRBV7-6 with TRBJ1-6; D gene uncertain. The CDR3 covers 16 residues. Trimming pared 1 base from V and 0 bases from J, leaving 7 bases between. Germline CDR1 reads SGHVS; CDR2 reads FNYEAQ. CDR3 region: CASSLDPSSYNSPLHF. The CDR3 coding sequence is TGTGCCAGCAGCTTAGATCCGAGCTCCTATAATTCACCCCTCCACTTT.